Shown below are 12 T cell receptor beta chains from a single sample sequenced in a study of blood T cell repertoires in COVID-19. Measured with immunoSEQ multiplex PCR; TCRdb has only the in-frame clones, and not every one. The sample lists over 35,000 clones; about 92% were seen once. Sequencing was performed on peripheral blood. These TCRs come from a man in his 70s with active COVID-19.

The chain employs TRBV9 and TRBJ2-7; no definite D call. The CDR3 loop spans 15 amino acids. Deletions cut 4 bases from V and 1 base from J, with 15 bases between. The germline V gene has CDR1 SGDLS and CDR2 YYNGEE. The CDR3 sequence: CASSPRVALSYEQYF. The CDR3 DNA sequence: TGTGCCAGCAGCCCCAGAGTAGCCCTGTCCTACGAGCAGTACTTC.

This CDR3 reads CASSYSGGEQPQHF. The CDR3 DNA reads TGTGCCAGCAGTTACTCTGGGGGGGAACAGCCCCAGCATTTT. This sequence joins TRBV6-6 and TRBJ1-5; tentative D call: TRBD1 (5 bases). V was trimmed by 0 bases and J by 7 bases, leaving 10 bases between them. This CDR3 comprises 14 residues. Germline V gives CDR1 MNHNY, CDR2 SVGAGI (reference sequence).

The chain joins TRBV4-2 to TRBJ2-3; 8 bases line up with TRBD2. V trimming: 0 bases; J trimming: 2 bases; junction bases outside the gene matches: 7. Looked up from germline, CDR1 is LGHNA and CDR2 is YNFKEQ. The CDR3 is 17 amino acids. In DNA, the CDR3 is TGTGCCAGCAGCCAAGACCCCCCGGGGGGGTTCACAGATACGCAGTATTTT. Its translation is CASSQDPPGGFTDTQYF.

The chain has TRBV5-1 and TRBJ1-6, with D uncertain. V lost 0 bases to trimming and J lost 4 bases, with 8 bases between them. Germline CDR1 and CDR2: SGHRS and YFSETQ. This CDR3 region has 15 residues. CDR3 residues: CASSLDTPYNSPLHF. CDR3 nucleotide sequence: TGCGCCAGCAGCTTGGACACCCCTTATAATTCACCCCTCCACTTT.

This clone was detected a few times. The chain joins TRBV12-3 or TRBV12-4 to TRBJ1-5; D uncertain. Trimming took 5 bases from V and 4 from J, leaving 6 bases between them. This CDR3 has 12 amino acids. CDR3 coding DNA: TGTGCCAGCAGTCCCCGTAATCAGCCCCAGCATTTT. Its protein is CASSPRNQPQHF.

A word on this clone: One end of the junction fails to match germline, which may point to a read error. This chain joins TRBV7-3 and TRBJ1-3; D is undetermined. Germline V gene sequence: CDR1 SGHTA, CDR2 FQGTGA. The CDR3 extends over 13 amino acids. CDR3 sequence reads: CASSNGRGSTIYF. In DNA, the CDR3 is TGTGCCAGCAGCAACGGACGGGGAAGCACCATATATTTT.

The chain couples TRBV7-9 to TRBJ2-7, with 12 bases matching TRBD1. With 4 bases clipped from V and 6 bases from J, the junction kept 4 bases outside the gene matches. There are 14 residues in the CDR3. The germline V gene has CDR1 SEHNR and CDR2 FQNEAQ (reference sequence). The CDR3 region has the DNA TGTGCCAGCAGCTACGGGACAGGGGGCATCGAGCAGTACTTC. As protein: CASSYGTGGIEQYF.

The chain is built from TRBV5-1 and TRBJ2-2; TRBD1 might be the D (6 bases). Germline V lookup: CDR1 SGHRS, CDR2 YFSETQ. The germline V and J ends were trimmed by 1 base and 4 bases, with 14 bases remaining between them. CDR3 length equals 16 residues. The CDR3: CASSLPGGPGTGELFF. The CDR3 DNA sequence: TGCGCCAGCAGCTTGCCTGGGGGCCCGGGCACCGGGGAGCTGTTTTTT.

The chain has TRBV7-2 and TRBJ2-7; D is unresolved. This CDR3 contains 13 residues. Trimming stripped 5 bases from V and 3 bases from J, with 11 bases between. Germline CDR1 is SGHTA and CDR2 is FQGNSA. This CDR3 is CASSLSARYEQYF. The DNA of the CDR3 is TGTGCCAGCAGCCTTAGTGCCCGCTACGAGCAGTACTTC.

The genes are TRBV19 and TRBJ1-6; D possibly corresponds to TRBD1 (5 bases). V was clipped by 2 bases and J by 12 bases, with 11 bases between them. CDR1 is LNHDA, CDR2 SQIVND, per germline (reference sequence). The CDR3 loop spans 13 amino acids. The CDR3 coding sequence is TGTGCCAGTAGTATAAGGGGATTAGAACCCCTCCACTTT. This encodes CASSIRGLEPLHF.

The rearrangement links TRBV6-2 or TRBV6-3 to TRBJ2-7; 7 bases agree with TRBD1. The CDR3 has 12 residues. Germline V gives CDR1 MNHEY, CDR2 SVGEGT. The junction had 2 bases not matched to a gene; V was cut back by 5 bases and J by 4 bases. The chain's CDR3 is CASSRQGYEQYF. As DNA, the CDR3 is TGTGCCAGCAGTCGACAGGGATACGAGCAGTACTTC.

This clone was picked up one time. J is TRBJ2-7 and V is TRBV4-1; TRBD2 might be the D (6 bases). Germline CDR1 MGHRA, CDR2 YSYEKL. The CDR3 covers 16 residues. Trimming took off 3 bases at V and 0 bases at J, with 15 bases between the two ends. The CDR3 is CASSHVGGLRSYEQYF. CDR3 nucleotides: TGCGCCAGCAGCCATGTGGGGGGACTCCGCTCCTACGAGCAGTACTTC.